This T cell receptor beta chain is drawn from a study of vaccination and CD4 T cells after COVID-19. Study details: Median time from second vaccine dose to sampling was approximately 74 days (14 to 241). The stimulating agents, overlapping spike peptides, came from SARS-CoV-2, HCoV-NL63, HCoV-OC43 and HCoV-229E. Study results and caveats: It was observed that, in convalescent patients, a median around 90% of reactive clones arose only post-vaccination.

This clonotype was found once. The antigen is unknown. Sequence data for DNA of cultured CD4+ T cells were generated by the Oncomine TCR Beta short-read assay. TCRdb processed the PCR reads anew with MiXCR; each CDR3 protein has one entry. The table records about 18,000 distinct CDR3 sequences, about 45% of them present only once. Sample treatment: roughly 10-day PBMC culture with coronavirus spike peptide pools or control peptides (ViraFEST assay). Expanded clonotypes were found by TCR sequencing after peptide-pool stimulation (ViraFEST). CDR1 is SGDLS, CDR2 YYNGEE, per germline. The CDR3 consists of 14 residues. Trimming cost V 3 bases and J 7 bases, with 16 bases left between them.

The rearrangement joins TRBV9 to TRBJ1-2; tentatively, D is TRBD1 (5 bases). The sequenced sample was CD4+ T cells from blood, cultured in vitro, obtained after SARS-CoV-2 vaccination. This sequence originates from a human donor who had recovered from COVID-19. The CDR3 reads CASSEGAQSLGYTF. In DNA form, the CDR3 reads TGTGCCAGCAGCGAAGGGGCCCAAAGTCTTGGCTACACCTTC. Full variable domain (remainder filled in from reference TRBV9 and TRBJ1-2): DSGVTQTPKHLITATGQRVTLRCSPRSGDLSVYWYQQSLDQGLQFLIQYYNGEERAKGNILERFSAQQFPDLHSELNLSSLELGDSALYFCASSEGAQSLGYTFGSGTRLTVV.